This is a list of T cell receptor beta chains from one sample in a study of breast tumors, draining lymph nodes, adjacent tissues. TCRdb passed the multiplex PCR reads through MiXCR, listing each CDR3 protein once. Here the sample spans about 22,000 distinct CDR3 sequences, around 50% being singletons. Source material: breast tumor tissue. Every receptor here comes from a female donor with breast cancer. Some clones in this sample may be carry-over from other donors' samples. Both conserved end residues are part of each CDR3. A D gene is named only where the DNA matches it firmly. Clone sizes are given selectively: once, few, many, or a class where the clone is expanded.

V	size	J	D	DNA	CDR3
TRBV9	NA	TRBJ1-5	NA	TGTGCCAGCAGCGTAGATCAGGCTAGCAATCAGCCCCAGCATTTT	CASSVDQASNQPQHF
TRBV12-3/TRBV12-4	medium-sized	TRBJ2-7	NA	TGTGCCAGCAGTTTAACAGGATACGAGCAGTACTTC	CASSLTGYEQYF
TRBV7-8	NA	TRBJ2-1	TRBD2	TGTGCCAGCAGCTTTGAAGGACTAGCGGGAGTCAATGAGCAGTTCTTC	CASSFEGLAGVNEQFF
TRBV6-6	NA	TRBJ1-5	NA	TGTGCCAGCATCGGACAGTGGGATCAGCCCCAGCATTTT	CASIGQWDQPQHF
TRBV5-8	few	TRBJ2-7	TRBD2	TGTGCCAGCACCAATCTAGCGGGAGAGGCTGTCACCTACGAGCAGTACTTC	CASTNLAGEAVTYEQYF
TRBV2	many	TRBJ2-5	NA	TGTGCCAGCAGTGAACTACGGCCGCAAGAGACCCAGTACTTC	CASSELRPQETQYF
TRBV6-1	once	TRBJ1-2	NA	TGTGCCAGCAGTGAACTCCGACAGAACTATGGCTACACCTTC	CASSELRQNYGYTF
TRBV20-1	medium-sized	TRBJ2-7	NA	TGCAGTGCTAGAGAGGGGGCGTACGAGCAGTACTTC	CSAREGAYEQYF
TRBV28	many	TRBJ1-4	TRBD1	TGTGCCAGCAGTTCCTCGGGACAGGGAACTAATGAAAAACTGTTTTTT	CASSSSGQGTNEKLFF
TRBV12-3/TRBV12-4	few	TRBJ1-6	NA	TGTGCCAGCACCACCTCAGGAGGTCTAGGATCACCCCTCCACTTT	CASTTSGGLGSPLHF
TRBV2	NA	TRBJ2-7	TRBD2	TGTGCCAGCAGTGAACTAGCGGGAGGTAACGAGCAGTACTTC	CASSELAGGNEQYF
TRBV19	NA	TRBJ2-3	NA	TGTGCCAGTAGGACAGTAAACACAGATACGCAGTATTTT	CASRTVNTDTQYF
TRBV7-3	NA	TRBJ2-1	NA	TGTGCCAGCAGCTTAGAACCGAGACAACCGCAGTTCTTC	CASSLEPRQPQFF
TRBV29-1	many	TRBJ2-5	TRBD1	TGCAGCGTTGATACGACAGGGCTAACGGAGACCCAGTACTTC	CSVDTTGLTETQYF
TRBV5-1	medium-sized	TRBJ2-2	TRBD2	TGCGCCAGCAGCTTGGGTCCGGGACTAGCGGGAGCCACCGGGGAGCTGTTTTTT	CASSLGPGLAGATGELFF
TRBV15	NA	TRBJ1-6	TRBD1	TGTGCCACCAGCAGGACGGCCGACAGGGGCGGTTCACCCCTCCACTTT	CATSRTADRGGSPLHF
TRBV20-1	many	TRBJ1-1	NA	TGCAGTGCTAGTCGTGGGGGCACTGAAGCTTTCTTT	CSASRGGTEAFF
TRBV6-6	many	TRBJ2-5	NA	TGTGCCAGCAGTCACTCCGGCAGCCAAGAGACCCAGTACTTC	CASSHSGSQETQYF
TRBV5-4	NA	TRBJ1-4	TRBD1	TGTGCCAGCAGCTTAACGACAGGGGGCAATGAAAAACTGTTTTTT	CASSLTTGGNEKLFF
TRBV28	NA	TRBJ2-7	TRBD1	TGTGCCAGCAGGGGGACAGCGGAGTACGAGCAGTACTTC	CASRGTAEYEQYF
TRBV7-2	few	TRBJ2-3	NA	TGTGCCAGCAGCCCTAACACAGATACGCAGTATTTT	CASSPNTDTQYF
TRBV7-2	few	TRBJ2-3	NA	TGTGCCAGTAGCACGGGACTGCTTGGCACAGATACGCAGTATTTT	CASSTGLLGTDTQYF
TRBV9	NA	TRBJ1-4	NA	TGTGCCAGCAGCTTTGAGGGGACAACTAATGAAAAACTGTTTTTT	CASSFEGTTNEKLFF
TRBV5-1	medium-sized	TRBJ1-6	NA	TGCGCCAGCAGCTTGAGAGCTTCCTCCTATAATTCACCCCTCCACTTT	CASSLRASSYNSPLHF
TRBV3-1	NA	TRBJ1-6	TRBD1	TGTGCCAGCAGCTTTGGGACAGGGGGCGCGTCCCTCCACTTT	CASSFGTGGASLHF
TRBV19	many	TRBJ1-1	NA	TGTGCCAGTAGACCAACGGGACGGACTGAAGCTTTCTTT	CASRPTGRTEAFF
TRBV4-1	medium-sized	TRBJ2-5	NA	TGCGCCAGCAGCCACGGAGAGACCCAGTACTTC	CASSHGETQYF
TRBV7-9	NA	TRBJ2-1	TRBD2	TGTGCCAGCAGGGGACTAGCGGGAGGGCAATGGAATGAGCAGTTCTTC	CASRGLAGGQWNEQFF
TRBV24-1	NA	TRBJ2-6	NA	TGTGCCACCAGTGATGGGGGATCTGGGGCCAACGTCCTGACTTTC	CATSDGGSGANVLTF
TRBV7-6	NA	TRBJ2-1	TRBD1	TGTGCCAGCAGCTTAACGTCGACAGGGTTGGGCTCCTACAATGAGCAGTTCTTC	CASSLTSTGLGSYNEQFF
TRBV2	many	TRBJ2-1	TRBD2	TGTGCCAGCAGCCAAGGTCCTAGCGGGAGTCCTAATGAGCAGTTCTTC	CASSQGPSGSPNEQFF
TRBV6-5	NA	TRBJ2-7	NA	TGTGCCAGCAGACTAGGCCCCAACTACGAGCAGTACTTC	CASRLGPNYEQYF
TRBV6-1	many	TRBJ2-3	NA	TGTGCCAGCAGTGAATTGGGCTTGGGCGGGGATAGCACAGATACGCAGTATTTT	CASSELGLGGDSTDTQYF
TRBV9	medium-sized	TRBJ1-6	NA	TGTGCCAGCAGCGTTGGGGGGGCCCACAATTCACCCCTCCACTTT	CASSVGGAHNSPLHF
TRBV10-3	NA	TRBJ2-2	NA	TGTGCCATCAGTGTGGGCACGAACACCGGGGAGCTGTTTTTT	CAISVGTNTGELFF
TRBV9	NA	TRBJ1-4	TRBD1	TGTGCCAGCAGCCCAAGACAGGGGTTTAATGAAAAACTGTTTTTT	CASSPRQGFNEKLFF